The text below deals with one TCR gamma chain. Based on its abundance in the sample, this clone is medium-sized (0.01 to 0.1%). The specificity of this receptor is unknown. Base qualities are not provided; no much larger clone lies one nucleotide away. Both library methods used multiplex PCR with primers targeting conserved V and J regions of the TCR genes. Amplicons were purified, pooled and sequenced on an Illumina MiSeq platform. Processing in the source paper ran as follows. MiXCR performed V(D)J alignment, clonotype assembly and translation, and VDJtools was used for functionality assessment and CDR3 repertoire analyses. CDR3 was defined according to IMGT, and analyses were limited to productive sequences using functional genes, with ORF genes and pseudogenes excluded. Identical amino acid CDR3s of major clonotypes (frequency >=5%) were searched for across all patients and controls using a custom Python script. A one-sided non-parametric Wilcoxon test was used to compare clonotype frequencies between patients and controls. TCRdb called clones from the public reads with CATT, and repeated DNA sequences were later combined into one row. TCRdb assigned the V and J calls; the authors' analysis was not used. The table for this sample lists roughly 4,100 gamma-chain clones; around 6.5% of them were counted only once. The ten largest clones capture approximately 34% of the sample.

This sample was included in a study of gamma delta lymphoproliferative disorders and STAT genes (dated by TCRdb to the late 2010s). Regarding the research as a whole: The LymphoTrack Dx TCRG Assay was used to prepare gamma-chain libraries from at least 50 ng of genomic DNA. Two gamma-chain samples and all delta-chain samples were sequenced twice to confirm results. The study profiled TCR gamma and delta CDR3 repertoires by deep sequencing in Tgammadelta lymphoproliferative disease patients and healthy controls, within a larger immunophenotypic and STAT-mutation study. Because no corresponding Invivoscribe delta assay was available, delta-chain libraries were prepared according to the standard operating procedure of the EuroClonality-NGS working group. What the authors observed across the whole study: Control T cells likely spanned varied maturation stages, while leukemic cells were skewed toward terminal effectors, potentially limiting patient-control comparisons. Almost every major gamma and delta clonotype in patients was public, meaning shared with at least one healthy donor, and only two gamma clonotypes were private to disease. When whole repertoires were clustered, patient gamma repertoires were grouped separately from healthy controls, whereas no separation between groups was observed for delta repertoires. The authors noted that NGS specificity may be reduced at low frequencies, so the public or private nature of leukemic clones needs confirmation.

For both patients and controls, peripheral blood mononuclear cells were isolated, and the genomic DNA from these cells was used for TCR sequencing. As controls, around 23 healthy adult blood donors (median age about 61 years; around 12 males and 11 females) were included and were matched to patients for age and sex. The CDR3 starts with the cysteine, ends with the phenylalanine, and has 13 residues. Only the CDR3 portion is preserved as DNA: 39 bases, with reading frame beginning at the first base. V is pruned by 8 bases and J by 4 bases, leaving 9 bases of the junction without a gene match. The sequence came from a human donor in good health. The sequencing input was blood. The sequence joins TRGV10 to TRGJ1 or TRGJ2. The J gene, left out of TCRdb, was set here by checking the DNA against germline. TRGV10 belongs to the ORF category, with a function that is uncertain. The nucleotide sequence is given as TGTGCTGCGTGGGATTATTGGTATTATAAGAAACTCTTT. Its amino acids are CAAWDYWYYKKLF.